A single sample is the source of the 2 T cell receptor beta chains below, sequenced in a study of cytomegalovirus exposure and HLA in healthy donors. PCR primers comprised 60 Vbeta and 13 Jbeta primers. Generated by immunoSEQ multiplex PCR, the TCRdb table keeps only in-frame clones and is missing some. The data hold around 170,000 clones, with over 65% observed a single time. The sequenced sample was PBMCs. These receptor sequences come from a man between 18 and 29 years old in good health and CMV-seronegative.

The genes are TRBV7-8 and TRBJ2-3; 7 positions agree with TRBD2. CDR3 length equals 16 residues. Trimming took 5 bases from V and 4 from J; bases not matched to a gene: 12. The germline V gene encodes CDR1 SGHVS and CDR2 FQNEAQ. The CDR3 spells CASSTLGAGTADTQYF. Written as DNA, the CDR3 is TGTGCCAGCAGCACCCTGGGAGCGGGAACGGCAGATACGCAGTATTTT.

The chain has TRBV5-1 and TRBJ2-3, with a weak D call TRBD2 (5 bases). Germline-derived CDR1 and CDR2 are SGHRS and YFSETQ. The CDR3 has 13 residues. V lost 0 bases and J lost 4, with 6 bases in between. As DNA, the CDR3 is TGCGCCAGCAGCTTGGGGCGGGCAGATACGCAGTATTTT. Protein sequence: CASSLGRADTQYF. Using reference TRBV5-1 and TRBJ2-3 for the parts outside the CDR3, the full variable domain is KAGVTQTPRYLIKTRGQQVTLSCSPISGHRSVSWYQQTPGQGLQFLFEYFSETQRNKGNFPGRFSGRQFSNSRSEMNVSTLELGDSALYLCASSLGRADTQYFGPGTRLTVL.